One and the same sample provided the 19 T cell receptor beta chains below, sequenced in a study of blood T cell repertoires in COVID-19. TCRdb's copy holds only in-frame clones and misses some; the assay was immunoSEQ multiplex PCR. The data contain over 65,000 clones, 70% to 90% of them seen just once; the ten biggest clones take up 1% to 1.5%. Input material: peripheral blood. Every receptor here comes from a woman in her sixties or seventies with acute or convalescent COVID-19.

J is TRBJ1-5 and V is TRBV6-5, with 7 positions matching TRBD1. The CDR3 contains 14 residues. CDR1 and CDR2 (germline): MNHEY, SVGAGI. V was clipped by 6 bases and J by 4 bases; unmatched bases: 6. The DNA for the CDR3 is TGTGCCAGCAGCTGGGACAGCTTAAATCAGCCCCAGCATTTT. Its translation is CASSWDSLNQPQHF.

The chain couples TRBV5-1 to TRBJ2-3; tentative D call: TRBD2 (6 bases). The CDR3 loop spans 14 amino acids. Trimming left V 3 bases short and J 0 bases short, with 8 bases between. CDR1 is SGHRS, CDR2 YFSETQ, per germline. The CDR3 here is CASSSGTSTDTQYF. CDR3 nucleotides: TGCGCCAGCAGCTCGGGGACTAGCACAGATACGCAGTATTTT.

The chain joins TRBV19 to TRBJ1-5, with 9 bases matching TRBD1. The CDR3 runs 14 residues. V lost 5 bases to trimming and J lost 6 bases; unmatched junction nucleotides: 5. Germline V CDR1 and CDR2: LNHDA, SQIVND (reference sequence). The CDR3 DNA is TGTGCCAGTAGTGGGGACAGGGATCGTCAGCCCCAGCATTTT. This codes for CASSGDRDRQPQHF.

This clone was found once. CDR3 amino acids: CAWGRGTYNEQFF. In DNA, the CDR3 is TGTGCCTGGGGACGAGGGACCTACAATGAGCAGTTCTTC. The J gene is TRBJ2-1, the V gene TRBV30; weak D call: TRBD2 (5 bases). V lost 5 bases and J 2 bases, leaving 10 bases between the germline ends. CDR1 and CDR2 (germline): GTSNPN, SVGIG (reference sequence). This CDR3 comprises 13 residues. Based on the CDR3 plus reference TRBV30 and TRBJ2-1, the full variable domain is SQTIHQWPATLVQPVGSPLSLECTVEGTSNPNLYWYRQAAGRGLQLLFYSVGIGQISSEVPQNLSASRPQDRQFILSSKKLLLSDSGFYLCAWGRGTYNEQFFGPGTRLTVL.

This chain links TRBV2 with TRBJ1-4, with D tentatively TRBD1 (6 bases). V lost 7 bases to trimming and J lost 0 bases, with 9 bases between them. Germline CDR1 and CDR2: SNHLY and FYNNEI. This CDR3 comprises 14 residues. The CDR3 sequence is CASKQGTTNEKLFF. In DNA, the CDR3 is TGTGCCAGCAAACAGGGCACAACTAATGAAAAACTGTTTTTT.

This clone has only one observation. This chain uses TRBV6-6 with TRBJ1-2; 10 bases are a match to TRBD1. Germline CDR1 and CDR2: MNHNY and SVGAGI (reference sequence). There are 15 residues in the CDR3. The ends lost 5 bases at V and 3 bases at J; junction bases unmatched: 6. Here the CDR3 DNA reads TGTGCCAGCAGTGCCCGGGGACAGGGGTACTATGGCTACACCTTC. This sequence encodes CASSARGQGYYGYTF.

The rearrangement uses TRBV12-3 or TRBV12-4 and TRBJ2-1, with D perhaps TRBD2 (5 bases). The CDR3 sequence is 13 residues long. The V end was cut by 0 bases, the J end by 10 bases, with 10 bases between. For the CDR3, the DNA is TGTGCCAGCAGTTTAGCGCTGGGCGGGGAGCAGTTCTTC. It specifies CASSLALGGEQFF.

This clone was seen a few times. The rearrangement uses TRBV6-5 and TRBJ1-2; 10 bases are shared with TRBD1. The trim removed 4 bases at V and 8 bases at J, leaving 4 bases unmatched. This CDR3 region has 13 residues. Germline CDR1 is MNHEY and CDR2 is SVGAGI. CDR3 loop: CASSSGTGEGYTF. For the CDR3, the DNA is TGTGCCAGCAGTTCCGGGACAGGGGAAGGCTACACCTTC.

The V and J genes are TRBV29-1 and TRBJ1-2; D is undetermined. This CDR3 contains 11 residues. V lost 0 bases and J 8 bases, leaving 7 bases between the germline ends. CDR1 is SQVTM and CDR2 is ANQGSEA in the germline V gene. DNA of the CDR3: TGCAGCGTTGAAGATCCGGGGGGCTACACCTTC. Residues: CSVEDPGGYTF.

V is TRBV5-1 and J is TRBJ1-2; maybe TRBD1 (6 bases). Between the trimmed V and J ends, which lost 0 bases and 2 bases, there was a span of 14 bases. CDR1 is SGHRS, CDR2 YFSETQ, per germline. The CDR3 extends over 16 amino acids. The CDR3 DNA reads TGCGCCAGCAGCTTGGCCTTAAAAGGACAGAACTATGGCTACACCTTC. This gives the protein CASSLALKGQNYGYTF.

The chain is built from TRBV7-9 and TRBJ2-1; possible D gene TRBD1, 5 bases. The germline V and J ends were trimmed by 1 base and 8 bases, with 9 bases remaining between them. The CDR3 sequence is 13 residues long. CDR1 and CDR2 (germline): SEHNR, FQNEAQ (reference sequence). The DNA of the CDR3 is TGTGCCAGCAGCTTAGGGGGCCCATATGAGCAGTTCTTC. Its protein is CASSLGGPYEQFF. Drawing the rest from reference TRBV7-9 and TRBJ2-1, the complete variable domain is DTGVSQNPRHKITKRGQNVTFRCDPISEHNRLYWYRQTLGQGPEFLTYFQNEAQLEKSRLLSDRFSAERPKGSFSTLEIQRTEQGDSAMYLCASSLGGPYEQFFGPGTRLTVL.

The gene calls are TRBV11-2 and TRBJ1-6, with D possibly matching TRBD1 (5 bases). Between the trimmed V and J ends, which lost 2 bases and 6 bases, there was a span of 8 bases. Looked up from germline, CDR1 is SGHAT and CDR2 is FQNNGV. This CDR3 contains 14 residues. CDR3 region: CASSLLGANSPLHF. The CDR3 DNA follows: TGTGCCAGCAGCTTACTAGGGGCTAATTCACCCCTCCACTTT.

The chain uses TRBV7-9 and TRBJ1-2, with D uncertain. Between the trimmed V and J ends, which lost 1 base and 3 bases, there was a span of 9 bases. CDR1 and CDR2 (germline): SEHNR, FQNEAQ (reference sequence). The CDR3 is made up of 14 amino acids. The CDR3 spells CASSLDNQDYGYTF. The CDR3 nucleotides read TGTGCCAGCAGCTTAGACAATCAGGACTATGGCTACACCTTC.

V and J are TRBV5-4 and TRBJ1-2, with D tentatively TRBD1 (5 bases). The CDR3 is made up of 16 amino acids. V was pared by 0 bases and J by 2 bases, with 14 bases between. Germline V gene sequence: CDR1 SGHNT, CDR2 YYREEE (reference sequence). The CDR3 spells CASSLGGGSMNYGYTF. The CDR3 DNA reads TGTGCCAGCAGCTTGGGCGGGGGATCGATGAACTATGGCTACACCTTC.

The chain couples TRBV4-1 to TRBJ2-1; D is unclear. Germline CDR1 MGHRA, CDR2 YSYEKL. The CDR3 loop spans 13 amino acids. V gave up 3 bases and J gave up 5 bases, with 8 bases separating them. CDR3 in DNA: TGCGCCAGCAGCCAGAGGTTGGACAATGAGCAGTTCTTC. This sequence encodes CASSQRLDNEQFF.

The rearrangement uses TRBV7-9 and TRBJ2-1; a possible D gene is TRBD1 (6 bases). Germline CDR1 SEHNR, CDR2 FQNEAQ (reference sequence). CDR3 size: 16 residues. The ends were cut back, 5 bases at V and 0 bases at J, with 14 bases in the middle. CDR3 sequence (DNA): TGTGCCAGCAGCCGTATGACAGGCGCCTCCTACAATGAGCAGTTCTTC. Translating it yields CASSRMTGASYNEQFF.

The gene calls are TRBV15 and TRBJ2-1, with TRBD2 identical over 11 bases. Germline V gives CDR1 LNHNV, CDR2 YYDKDF (reference sequence). CDR3 size: 18 residues. Trimming cost V 2 bases and J 7 bases; bases outside gene matches: 13. CDR3 region: CATSRPYSGRGNRNEQFF. The DNA for the CDR3 is TGTGCCACCAGCAGACCGTATAGCGGGAGGGGGAATAGGAATGAGCAGTTCTTC.

V and J are TRBV5-6 and TRBJ1-6; 8 nucleotides agree with TRBD1. The CDR3 has 14 residues. The V and J ends lost 0 bases and 10 bases, in that order; junction bases with no gene match: 3. Germline V gives CDR1 SGHDT, CDR2 YYEEEE. The CDR3 spells CASSLDRGGSPLHF. For the CDR3, the DNA is TGTGCCAGCAGCTTGGACAGGGGGGGATCACCCCTCCACTTT.

The chain is built from TRBV5-6 and TRBJ2-5, with 8 bases that match TRBD1. Germline V CDR1 and CDR2: SGHDT, YYEEEE. V gave up 5 bases and J gave up 4 bases; unmatched junction bases: 4. The CDR3 consists of 13 residues. CDR3 amino acids: CASSPQGGETQYF. DNA for the CDR3: TGTGCCAGCAGTCCACAGGGGGGAGAGACCCAGTACTTC.